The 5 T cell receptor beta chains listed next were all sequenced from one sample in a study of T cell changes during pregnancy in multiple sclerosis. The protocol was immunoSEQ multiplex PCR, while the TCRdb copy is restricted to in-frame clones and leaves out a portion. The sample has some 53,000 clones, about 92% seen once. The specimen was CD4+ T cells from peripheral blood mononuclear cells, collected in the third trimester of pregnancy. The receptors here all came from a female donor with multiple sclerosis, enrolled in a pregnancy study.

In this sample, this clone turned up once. CDR3 DNA: TGCGCCAGCAGCCTGGAGACAGGAAACACCGGGGAGCTGTTTTTT. Amino acids: CASSLETGNTGELFF. This sequence joins TRBV5-1 and TRBJ2-2; the D gene is possibly TRBD1 (6 bases). Germline values: CDR1 SGHRS, CDR2 YFSETQ. This CDR3 has 15 amino acids. V lost 4 bases to trimming and J lost 2 bases, with 12 bases between them.

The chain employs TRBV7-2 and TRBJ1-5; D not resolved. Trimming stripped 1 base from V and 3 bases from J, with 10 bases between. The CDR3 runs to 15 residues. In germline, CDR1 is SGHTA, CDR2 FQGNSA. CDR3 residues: CASSLGGFANQPQHF. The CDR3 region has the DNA TGTGCCAGCAGCTTAGGAGGGTTTGCCAATCAGCCCCAGCATTTT.

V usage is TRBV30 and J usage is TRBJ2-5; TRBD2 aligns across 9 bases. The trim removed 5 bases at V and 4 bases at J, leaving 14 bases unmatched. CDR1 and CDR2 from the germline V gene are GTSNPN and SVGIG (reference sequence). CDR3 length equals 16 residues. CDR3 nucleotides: TGTGCCTGGGGGCGGGAGGGCCTGATCGGGATAGAGACCCAGTACTTC. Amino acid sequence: CAWGREGLIGIETQYF.

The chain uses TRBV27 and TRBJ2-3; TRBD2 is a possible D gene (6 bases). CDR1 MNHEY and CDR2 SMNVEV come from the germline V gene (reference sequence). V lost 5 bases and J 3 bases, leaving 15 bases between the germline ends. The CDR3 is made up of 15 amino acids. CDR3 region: CASSKAGTRTDTQYF. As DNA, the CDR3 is TGTGCCAGCAGTAAGGCGGGGACTCGAACAGATACGCAGTATTTT.

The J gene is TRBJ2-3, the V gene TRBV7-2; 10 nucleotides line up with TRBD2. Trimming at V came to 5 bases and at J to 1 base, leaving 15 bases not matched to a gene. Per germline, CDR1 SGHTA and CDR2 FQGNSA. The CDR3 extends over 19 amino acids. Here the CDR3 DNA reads TGTGCCAGCAGCCCGGGGGCTAGCGGGGGCCTGTGGGGCACAGATACGCAGTATTTT. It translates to CASSPGASGGLWGTDTQYF.